These 18 T cell receptor beta chains were sequenced from one sample in a study of blood T cell repertoires in COVID-19. The protocol was immunoSEQ multiplex PCR, while the TCRdb copy is restricted to in-frame clones and leaves out a portion. The sample holds a few hundred thousand clones, approximately 89% seen once. The sample consisted of peripheral blood. These receptors originate from a woman aged 40 to 55 who had recovered from COVID-19.

This chain connects TRBV6-5 to TRBJ1-2, with D possibly being TRBD1 (6 bases). From germline, CDR1 is MNHEY and CDR2 SVGAGI. The germline V and J ends were trimmed by 5 bases and 7 bases, with 11 bases remaining between them. The CDR3 extends over 12 amino acids. The CDR3 nucleotides are TGTGCCAGCAGTACCCTAGGGGGTGGCTACACCTTC. Amino acid sequence: CASSTLGGGYTF.

The J gene is TRBJ2-1, the V gene TRBV6-5; 10 nucleotides match TRBD2. Per germline, CDR1 MNHEY and CDR2 SVGAGI. With 6 bases clipped from V and 7 bases from J, the junction kept 9 bases outside the gene matches. The CDR3 spans 15 residues. The CDR3 loop is CASRLLAGVSNEQFF. Written as DNA, the CDR3 is TGTGCCAGCAGACTCCTAGCGGGAGTGAGTAATGAGCAGTTCTTC.

This clone was picked up a small number of times. V is TRBV29-1 and J is TRBJ1-2; 9 nucleotides line up with TRBD1. Per the germline V gene, CDR1 is SQVTM and CDR2 is ANQGSEA. The V gene end was trimmed by 6 bases and the J gene end by 4 bases; junction bases not matched to a gene: 9. The CDR3 spans 14 residues. Written as DNA, the CDR3 is TGCAGCGTAGGGACAGGGCGTCCCATCTATGGCTACACCTTC. Amino acid sequence: CSVGTGRPIYGYTF.

The chain joins TRBV28 to TRBJ1-5, with unresolved D. Trimming pared 7 bases from V and 10 bases from J, leaving 14 bases between. This CDR3 has 12 amino acids. Germline V gene sequence: CDR1 MDHEN, CDR2 SYDVKM. The CDR3: CASTSKPTPQHF. CDR3 DNA sequence: TGTGCCAGCACAAGTAAACCAACACCCCAGCATTTT. The entire variable domain, with the rest obtained from reference TRBV28 and TRBJ1-5, is as follows: DVKVTQSSRYLVKRTGEKVFLECVQDMDHENMFWYRQDPGLGLRLIYFSYDVKMKEKGDIPEGYSVSREKKERFSLILESASTNQTSMYLCASTSKPTPQHFGDGTRLSIL.

In regard to this clone: One end of the junction is discordant with germline, which a read error may explain. The V call is TRBV5-6, the J call TRBJ1-1; no clear D gene. The CDR3 is made up of 15 amino acids. Germline V gene sequence: CDR1 SGHDT, CDR2 YYEEEE. The CDR3 bases are TGTGCCAGCACCTTGTACGGGTCGGGGATTCCTGAAGCTTTCTTT. Its protein product is CASTLYGSGIPEAFF.

This clone showed up just once. This chain links TRBV10-2 with TRBJ1-1; no reliable D call. Trimming removed 8 bases from V and 5 bases from J, with 15 bases in between. Germline lookup yields CDR1 WSHSY and CDR2 SAAADI. The CDR3 runs to 13 residues. The CDR3 region has the DNA TGCGCCAGCTCGGGAAGGGCTGGGACTGAAGCTTTCTTT. Amino acids: CASSGRAGTEAFF.

The rearrangement uses TRBV14 and TRBJ1-2; 7 bases are shared with TRBD1. The germline V gene has CDR1 SGHDN and CDR2 FVKESK. Unmatched junction bases numbered 7, after V lost 3 bases and J lost 3 bases. CDR3 length: 15 residues. CDR3 protein: CASSQDRQGYYGYTF. The CDR3 bases are TGTGCCAGCAGCCAGGATCGACAGGGCTACTATGGCTACACCTTC.

The chain uses TRBV19 and TRBJ1-5; 8 positions agree with TRBD1. V lost 6 bases to trimming and J lost 7 bases; unmatched junction nucleotides: 14. Per the germline V gene, CDR1 is LNHDA and CDR2 is SQIVND (reference sequence). The CDR3 runs 16 residues. The DNA for the CDR3 is TGTGCCAGTAGGGGCGTGACAGGGGACGGTTGGCAGCCCCAGCATTTT. This encodes CASRGVTGDGWQPQHF.

The V call is TRBV5-1, the J call TRBJ2-7; TRBD2 matches 7 bases. V lost 2 bases to trimming and J lost 7 bases; unmatched junction nucleotides: 12. The CDR3 spans 15 residues. The germline V gene has CDR1 SGHRS and CDR2 YFSETQ. Written as DNA, the CDR3 is TGCGCCAGCAGCTTCTCGCGGGGGAGAATGGGTGAGCAGTACTTC. Its translation: CASSFSRGRMGEQYF.

The rearrangement links TRBV5-3 to TRBJ2-7, with a weak D call TRBD1 (6 bases). TRBV5-3 is placed among ORFs of uncertain function. Trimming took off 6 bases at V and 3 bases at J, with 7 bases between the two ends. The CDR3 sequence is 11 residues long. The chain's CDR3 is CARNRVYEQYV. CDR3 nucleotides: TGTGCCAGAAACAGGGTCTACGAGCAGTACGTC.

The chain links TRBV5-6 to TRBJ1-4; the D is unclear. Germline V gene sequence: CDR1 SGHDT, CDR2 YYEEEE. The CDR3 length is 14 residues. Trimming shortened V by 0 bases and J by 3 bases, and 6 bases separated the two germline ends. Here the CDR3 DNA reads TGTGCCAGCAGCTTGGGGCCCCCTAATGAAAAACTGTTTTTT. It translates to CASSLGPPNEKLFF.

This chain uses TRBV30 with TRBJ2-2; D uncertain. The V end was cut by 4 bases, the J end by 3 bases, with 9 bases between. The length of the CDR3 is 13 residues. The V gene's germline CDR1 is GTSNPN and CDR2 SVGIG (reference sequence). The CDR3 DNA reads as TGTGCCTGGACCCACCGGTACACCGGGGAGCTGTTTTTT. This sequence encodes CAWTHRYTGELFF.

This clone was seen a single time. This chain links TRBV5-1 with TRBJ2-1; 7 bases agree with TRBD2. In germline, CDR1 is SGHRS, CDR2 YFSETQ. The V gene end was trimmed by 1 base and the J gene end by 0 bases; junction bases not matched to a gene: 4. The CDR3 covers 16 residues. The CDR3 DNA reads as TGCGCCAGCAGCTTGTGGCGGGGGAGCTCCTACAATGAGCAGTTCTTC. As protein: CASSLWRGSSYNEQFF.

The chain employs TRBV18 and TRBJ2-5; no firm D call. This CDR3 has 14 amino acids. The V end was cut by 0 bases, the J end by 5 bases, with 10 bases between. The germline V gene has CDR1 KGHSH and CDR2 LQKENI. This CDR3 reads CASSPPTLLETQYF. DNA of the CDR3: TGTGCCAGCTCACCACCGACATTACTTGAGACCCAGTACTTC.

This chain connects TRBV5-1 to TRBJ2-6; D may be TRBD1 (6 bases). Trimming left V 7 bases short and J 2 bases short, with 13 bases between. The CDR3 has 15 amino acids. Germline values: CDR1 SGHRS, CDR2 YFSETQ. CDR3 nucleotides: TGCGCCAGCCAAAGAGAGGGGGCTGGGGCCAACGTCCTGACTTTC. This encodes CASQREGAGANVLTF. Full variable domain (outside the CDR3, taken from reference TRBV5-1 and TRBJ2-6): KAGVTQTPRYLIKTRGQQVTLSCSPISGHRSVSWYQQTPGQGLQFLFEYFSETQRNKGNFPGRFSGRQFSNSRSEMNVSTLELGDSALYLCASQREGAGANVLTFGAGSRLTVL.

This clone was detected only a few times. This chain links TRBV7-9 with TRBJ2-1, with a tentative D call TRBD2 (6 bases). Germline loops: CDR1 SEHNR, CDR2 FQNEAQ (reference sequence). V gave up 3 bases and J gave up 6 bases, with 9 bases separating them. This CDR3 is built from 13 residues. Here the CDR3 reads CASSLGGTNEQFF. The CDR3 region has the DNA TGTGCCAGCAGCTTGGGCGGGACCAATGAGCAGTTCTTC.

V is TRBV7-3 and J is TRBJ2-6, with 9 bases identical to TRBD1. The junction had 8 bases not matched to a gene; V was cut back by 8 bases and J by 0 bases. Germline V CDR1 and CDR2: SGHTA, FQGTGA. CDR3 length: 17 residues. The DNA of the CDR3 is TGTGCCAGCGGGACCGGGACAGGGCCCTCTGGGGCCAACGTCCTGACTTTC. This translates into CASGTGTGPSGANVLTF. Full variable domain (remainder filled in from reference TRBV7-3 and TRBJ2-6): GAGVSQTPSNKVTEKGKYVELRCDPISGHTALYWYRQSLGQGPEFLIYFQGTGAADDSGLPNDRFFAVRPEGSVSTLKIQRTERGDSAVYLCASGTGTGPSGANVLTFGAGSRLTVL.

This clone was detected only once. The chain employs TRBV6-5 and TRBJ2-7, with 7 bases identical to TRBD1. Germline V gene lookup returns CDR1 MNHEY and CDR2 SVGAGI. This CDR3 comprises 11 residues. V dropped 7 bases and J dropped 6; count of bases not matched to a gene: 3. CDR3 bases: TGTGCCAGCATTACAGGGGCCGAGCAGTACGTC. The encoded protein is CASITGAEQYV.